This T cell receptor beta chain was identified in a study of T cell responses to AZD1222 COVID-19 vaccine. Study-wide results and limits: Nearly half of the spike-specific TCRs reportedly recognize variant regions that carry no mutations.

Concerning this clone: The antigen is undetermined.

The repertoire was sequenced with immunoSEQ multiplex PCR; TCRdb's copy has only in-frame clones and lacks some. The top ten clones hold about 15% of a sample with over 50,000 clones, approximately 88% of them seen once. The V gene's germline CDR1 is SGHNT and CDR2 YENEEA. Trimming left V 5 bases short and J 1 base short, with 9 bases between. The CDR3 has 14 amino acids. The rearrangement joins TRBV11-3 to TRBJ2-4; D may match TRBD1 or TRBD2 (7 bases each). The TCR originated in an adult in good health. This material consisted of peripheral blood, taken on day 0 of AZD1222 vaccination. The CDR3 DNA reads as TGTGCCAGCAGCCAGGGGGGGGCCAAAAACATTCAGTACTTC. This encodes CASSQGGAKNIQYF. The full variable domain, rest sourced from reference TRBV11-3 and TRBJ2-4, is EAGVVQSPRYKIIEKKQPVAFWCNPISGHNTLYWYLQNLGQGPELLIRYENEEAVDDSQLPKDRFSAERLKGVDSTLKIQPAELGDSAVYLCASSQGGAKNIQYFGAGTRLSVL.